This entry lists 10 T cell receptor beta chains sequenced from one sample in a study of T cell responses to AZD1222 COVID-19 vaccine. Only in-frame clones appear in the TCRdb table, and some are missing; sequencing was by immunoSEQ multiplex PCR. The profile shows about 150,000 clones, roughly 87% of them singletons. This sample comprised peripheral blood, obtained on day 0 of AZD1222 vaccination. The source is an adult in good health.

The V call is TRBV7-6, the J call TRBJ2-3; 10 bases match TRBD2. The germline V gene encodes CDR1 SGHVS and CDR2 FNYEAQ. The length of the CDR3 is 14 residues. V shed 5 bases, J shed 4 bases, and the junction held 3 bases outside the gene matches. CDR3 amino acids: CASSRGTSADTQYF. The DNA for the CDR3 is TGTGCCAGCAGCCGAGGGACTAGCGCAGATACGCAGTATTTT.

The rearrangement links TRBV15 to TRBJ1-5, with 8 positions matching TRBD1. The junction had 10 bases not matched to a gene; V was cut back by 0 bases and J by 9 bases. CDR1 is LNHNV, CDR2 YYDKDF, per germline (reference sequence). The CDR3 runs 16 residues. The CDR3 coding sequence is TGTGCCACCAGCAGAGATCGGACAGGGCTAAAATGGCCCCAGCATTTT. Translating it yields CATSRDRTGLKWPQHF.

The chain has TRBV6-5 and TRBJ1-1; D remains unclear. Trimming left V 4 bases short and J 2 bases short, with 5 bases between. The length of the CDR3 is 12 residues. Per germline, CDR1 MNHEY and CDR2 SVGAGI. CDR3 in amino acids: CASSSGNTEAFF. The CDR3 nucleotides read TGTGCCAGCAGTTCGGGAAACACTGAAGCTTTCTTT.

About this clone itself: A junction boundary mismatches the germline segment, possibly from a read error. The J gene is TRBJ1-3, the V gene TRBV5-8; D gene ambiguous. This CDR3 comprises 10 residues. Germline V CDR1 and CDR2: SGHTS, YDEGEE. The CDR3 DNA reads TGTGCCAGCAGCTTGGACGCACAGTCCTTT. Protein: CASSLDAQSF.

The V call is TRBV5-6, the J call TRBJ2-2; tentative D call: TRBD2 (5 bases). Trimming left V 4 bases short and J 4 bases short, with 11 bases between. Germline V lookup: CDR1 SGHDT, CDR2 YYEEEE. CDR3 length equals 14 residues. The CDR3 region is CASSPPGVTGELFF. CDR3 DNA sequence: TGTGCCAGCAGCCCCCCCGGGGTCACCGGGGAGCTGTTTTTT.

The chain carries TRBV15 and TRBJ2-7; tentative D call: TRBD1 (5 bases). Germline V lookup: CDR1 LNHNV, CDR2 YYDKDF (reference sequence). V gave up 0 bases and J gave up 2 bases, with 11 bases separating them. The CDR3 covers 15 residues. The CDR3 DNA reads as TGTGCCACCAGCAGAGATTACCAGGGCCCCTACGAGCAGTACTTC. Protein: CATSRDYQGPYEQYF.

In its sample, this clone was seen once. This chain links TRBV19 with TRBJ1-5, with a tentative D call TRBD1 (5 bases). This CDR3 spans 16 amino acids. Per germline, CDR1 LNHDA and CDR2 SQIVND (reference sequence). V lost 1 base, J lost 0 bases, and 10 bases lay in between. This CDR3 reads CASSIGQLYSNQPQHF. The CDR3, as DNA: TGTGCCAGTAGTATAGGACAGCTCTATAGCAATCAGCCCCAGCATTTT.

This clone was picked up one time. The rearrangement uses TRBV2 and TRBJ1-1; maybe TRBD1 (5 bases). Germline CDR1 SNHLY, CDR2 FYNNEI. The CDR3 contains 12 residues. V lost 7 bases and J lost 4, with 10 bases in between. This CDR3 reads CASKRGGTEAFF. Written as DNA, the CDR3 is TGTGCCAGCAAGCGGGGCGGCACTGAAGCTTTCTTT. The full variable domain, with the rest looked up from reference TRBV2 and TRBJ1-1, is EPEVTQTPSHQVTQMGQEVILRCVPISNHLYFYWYRQILGQKVEFLVSFYNNEISEKSEIFDDQFSVERPDGSNFTLKIRSTKLEDSAMYFCASKRGGTEAFFGQGTRLTVV.

This clone was counted between two and nine times. This chain links TRBV6-4 with TRBJ1-2; D ambiguous. The ends were cut back, 0 bases at V and 8 bases at J, with 13 bases in the middle. Germline CDR1 is MRHNA and CDR2 is SNTAGT. CDR3 length: 14 residues. CDR3 region: CASSDSSESRGYTF. The CDR3 DNA is TGTGCCAGCAGTGACTCGAGTGAAAGTCGGGGCTACACCTTC.

The V gene is TRBV6-5, the J gene TRBJ2-5; D remains ambiguous. Trimming left V 5 bases short and J 5 bases short, with 15 bases between. The CDR3 sequence is 14 residues long. CDR1 is MNHEY, CDR2 SVGAGI, per germline. Here the CDR3 reads CASSPSGPVETQYF. CDR3 sequence (DNA): TGTGCCAGCAGTCCTTCCGGGCCTGTTGAGACCCAGTACTTC.